This TCR beta chain was identified during a study of patients and donors after allogeneic stem cell transplantation. There are a few counts of this clonotype. Using its own MiXCR run on the RT-PCR reads, TCRdb lists one record per CDR3 protein. This table holds around 2,500 distinct CDR3 sequences, approximately 8% found once. Trimming left V 3 bases short and J 5 bases short, with 11 bases between. The CDR3 is 13 residues long. CDR1 is LNHDA, CDR2 SQIVND, per germline (reference sequence). Material: blood, either unsorted or a sorted T cell fraction (not recorded which). The V call is TRBV19, the J call TRBJ2-7; D assignment may be TRBD1 or TRBD2 (5 bases each). This clonotype was obtained from a human donor who was either an allogeneic HSCT recipient or a stem cell or donor lymphocyte infusion donor (not recorded which). It is not recorded whose cells these are; they may come from a transplant donor. In DNA form, the CDR3 reads TGTGCCAGTAGTATGGGGGATGCGGACGAGCAGTACTTC. Translation: CASSMGDADEQYF.